Listed below are T cell receptor beta chains from one sample, sequenced in a study of T cells in Graves' hyperthyroidism and ophthalmopathy. TCRdb passed the multiplex PCR reads through MiXCR, listing each CDR3 protein once. The data hold about 350,000 distinct CDR3 sequences, with 15% to 20% observed a single time. The sequencing input was blood. The receptors were sampled from a woman in her thirties or forties with Graves' ophthalmopathy. Each CDR3 is given with its conserved first and last residue. The order of the fields is V gene, J gene, clone size, D gene, CDR3 protein, CDR3 DNA. A D gene is named only where the DNA matches it firmly. The size entry is marked missing in some rows and otherwise reads once, few, many or a size class.

V gene: TRBV6-5; J gene: TRBJ2-5; clone size: .; D gene: TRBD2; CDR3 protein: CASSSDRAGLQETQYF; CDR3 DNA: TGTGCCAGCAGTTCTGATAGAGCGGGACTTCAAGAGACCCAGTACTTC
V gene: TRBV28; J gene: TRBJ2-7; clone size: many; D gene: .; CDR3 protein: CATRPPGTSTLYEQYF; CDR3 DNA: TGTGCCACCCGGCCCCCCGGGACATCAACCCTCTACGAGCAGTACTTC
V gene: TRBV20-1; J gene: TRBJ2-2; clone size: .; D gene: .; CDR3 protein: CSARGDSTGELFF; CDR3 DNA: TGCAGTGCTAGAGGGGATTCCACCGGGGAGCTGTTTTTT
V gene: TRBV30; J gene: TRBJ1-1; clone size: .; D gene: .; CDR3 protein: CAWNGFGGGRGAFF; CDR3 DNA: TGTGCCTGGAATGGATTCGGCGGGGGGCGAGGAGCTTTCTTT
V gene: TRBV29-1; J gene: TRBJ2-1; clone size: .; D gene: TRBD1; CDR3 protein: CSVGPTRTGGNDQFF; CDR3 DNA: TGCAGCGTTGGACCTACTAGGACAGGGGGTAATGATCAGTTCTTC
V gene: TRBV4-2; J gene: TRBJ2-1; clone size: few; D gene: TRBD2; CDR3 protein: CASSQVAPKTSGSHNEQFF; CDR3 DNA: TGTGCCAGCAGCCAAGTCGCTCCAAAAACTAGCGGGAGCCACAATGAGCAGTTCTTC
V gene: TRBV3-1; J gene: TRBJ2-7; clone size: many; D gene: .; CDR3 protein: CASSQEGRWKSYEQYF; CDR3 DNA: TGTGCCAGCAGCCAAGAGGGCCGTTGGAAGTCCTACGAGCAGTACTTC
V gene: TRBV20-1; J gene: TRBJ1-1; clone size: many; D gene: .; CDR3 protein: CSARGQVSDTEAFF; CDR3 DNA: TGCAGTGCTAGAGGTCAAGTATCGGACACTGAAGCTTTCTTT
V gene: TRBV6-5; J gene: TRBJ2-7; clone size: many; D gene: TRBD2; CDR3 protein: CASSSYEPGGVVYEQYF; CDR3 DNA: TGTGCCAGCAGTTCCTACGAGCCTGGGGGGGTGGTCTACGAGCAGTACTTC
V gene: TRBV28; J gene: TRBJ1-2; clone size: many; D gene: .; CDR3 protein: CASSPRETYGYTF; CDR3 DNA: TGTGCCAGCAGCCCCCGGGAAACTTATGGCTACACCTTC
V gene: TRBV6-1; J gene: TRBJ1-2; clone size: many; D gene: .; CDR3 protein: CASSEAGFGVQNYGYTF; CDR3 DNA: TGTGCCAGCAGTGAAGCGGGGTTCGGGGTTCAAAACTATGGCTACACCTTC
V gene: TRBV12-3/TRBV12-4; J gene: TRBJ1-5; clone size: many; D gene: TRBD1; CDR3 protein: CASSYRDSRDQPQHF; CDR3 DNA: TGTGCCAGCAGCTACCGGGACAGCAGAGATCAGCCCCAGCATTTT
V gene: TRBV6-1; J gene: TRBJ1-2; clone size: few; D gene: .; CDR3 protein: CASSEAVPSYGYTF; CDR3 DNA: TGTGCCAGCAGTGAAGCGGTGCCGTCCTATGGCTACACCTTC
V gene: TRBV6-2/TRBV6-3; J gene: TRBJ1-1; clone size: many; D gene: TRBD1; CDR3 protein: CASNTRDRGYHSGEAFF; CDR3 DNA: TGTGCCAGCAACACCCGGGACAGGGGGTACCATTCGGGTGAAGCTTTCTTT
V gene: TRBV11-2; J gene: TRBJ2-5; clone size: .; D gene: .; CDR3 protein: CASSPGRGIRETQYF; CDR3 DNA: TGTGCCAGCAGCCCAGGAAGGGGAATTCGGGAGACCCAGTACTTC
V gene: TRBV4-3; J gene: TRBJ2-4; clone size: many; D gene: TRBD1; CDR3 protein: CASSQGDRDGDIQYF; CDR3 DNA: TGCGCCAGCAGCCAGGGTGACAGGGATGGAGACATTCAGTACTTC
V gene: TRBV12-3/TRBV12-4; J gene: TRBJ1-1; clone size: many; D gene: .; CDR3 protein: CASSLLEGTEAFF; CDR3 DNA: TGTGCCAGCAGTTTATTGGAGGGAACTGAAGCTTTCTTT
V gene: TRBV13; J gene: TRBJ2-5; clone size: .; D gene: .; CDR3 protein: CASRSLAQETQYF; CDR3 DNA: TGTGCCAGCAGGTCACTAGCCCAAGAGACCCAGTACTTC
V gene: TRBV4-1; J gene: TRBJ1-2; clone size: many; D gene: .; CDR3 protein: CASSQPSSGFKGYTF; CDR3 DNA: TGCGCCAGCAGCCAACCGTCTTCTGGGTTTAAAGGCTACACCTTC
V gene: TRBV12-3/TRBV12-4; J gene: TRBJ2-6; clone size: .; D gene: .; CDR3 protein: CASSLIGLRGAARGANVLTF; CDR3 DNA: TGTGCCAGCAGTTTAATTGGACTACGGGGCGCAGCACGGGGGGCCAACGTCCTGACTTTC
V gene: TRBV6-1; J gene: TRBJ1-3; clone size: .; D gene: TRBD1; CDR3 protein: CASSRTGDRGNTIYF; CDR3 DNA: TGTGCCAGCAGTAGGACAGGGGATAGAGGAAACACCATATATTTT
V gene: TRBV20-1; J gene: TRBJ2-7; clone size: many; D gene: .; CDR3 protein: CSAIGSGPYEQYF; CDR3 DNA: TGCAGTGCCATAGGTAGCGGACCCTACGAGCAGTACTTC
V gene: TRBV28; J gene: TRBJ2-6; clone size: many; D gene: TRBD2; CDR3 protein: CASSLLPGLAGDSGANVLTF; CDR3 DNA: TGTGCCAGCAGTTTATTACCCGGACTAGCGGGAGATAGTGGGGCCAACGTCCTGACCTTC
V gene: TRBV3-1; J gene: TRBJ1-5; clone size: many; D gene: .; CDR3 protein: CASSQDVRVQPQHF; CDR3 DNA: TGTGCCAGCAGCCAAGATGTAAGGGTTCAGCCCCAGCATTTT
V gene: TRBV20-1; J gene: TRBJ2-7; clone size: few; D gene: .; CDR3 protein: CSASYDSYTYEQYF; CDR3 DNA: TGCAGTGCTAGCTATGACAGCTACACCTACGAGCAGTACTTC
V gene: TRBV5-1; J gene: TRBJ1-1; clone size: many; D gene: .; CDR3 protein: CASSLDMRRTRDTEAFF; CDR3 DNA: TGCGCCAGCAGCTTGGACATGCGAAGGACCCGGGACACTGAAGCTTTCTTT
V gene: TRBV5-6; J gene: TRBJ1-5; clone size: many; D gene: TRBD1; CDR3 protein: CASSLNVGQGGYQPQHF; CDR3 DNA: TGTGCCAGCAGCTTGAATGTGGGACAGGGTGGTTATCAGCCCCAGCATTTT
V gene: TRBV6-2/TRBV6-3; J gene: TRBJ2-7; clone size: .; D gene: TRBD2; CDR3 protein: CASSYQSGTSGRVYEQYF; CDR3 DNA: TGTGCCAGCAGTTACCAGAGCGGGACTAGCGGGCGGGTCTACGAGCAGTACTTC
V gene: TRBV27; J gene: TRBJ2-7; clone size: many; D gene: TRBD1; CDR3 protein: CASSRGTGVHYEQYF; CDR3 DNA: TGTGCCAGCAGTCGCGGGACAGGGGTCCACTACGAGCAGTACTTC
V gene: TRBV2; J gene: TRBJ2-7; clone size: many; D gene: .; CDR3 protein: CASSQGPPGAGEQYF; CDR3 DNA: TGTGCCAGCAGTCAAGGCCCCCCTGGGGCGGGCGAGCAGTACTTC
V gene: TRBV7-2; J gene: TRBJ2-2; clone size: many; D gene: TRBD1; CDR3 protein: CASSGRTGGSGELFF; CDR3 DNA: TGTGCCAGCAGCGGACGGACAGGGGGCTCCGGGGAGCTGTTTTTT
V gene: TRBV20-1; J gene: TRBJ2-7; clone size: .; D gene: .; CDR3 protein: CSAGRGSSYEQYF; CDR3 DNA: TGCAGTGCTGGAAGGGGGAGCTCCTACGAGCAGTACTTC
V gene: TRBV12-3/TRBV12-4; J gene: TRBJ1-2; clone size: .; D gene: .; CDR3 protein: CASRDLDDGKYGYTF; CDR3 DNA: TGTGCCAGCAGGGACCTGGACGACGGGAAGTATGGCTACACCTTC
V gene: TRBV11-2; J gene: TRBJ2-5; clone size: many; D gene: .; CDR3 protein: CASSRFGKETQYF; CDR3 DNA: TGTGCCAGCAGCCGCTTTGGAAAAGAGACCCAGTACTTC
V gene: TRBV28; J gene: TRBJ2-7; clone size: many; D gene: TRBD2; CDR3 protein: CASSSYGGSGRENEQYF; CDR3 DNA: TGTGCCAGCAGTTCATATGGGGGAAGCGGGAGGGAAAACGAGCAGTACTTC
V gene: TRBV12-3/TRBV12-4; J gene: TRBJ1-1; clone size: many; D gene: .; CDR3 protein: CASSGDWEANTEAFF; CDR3 DNA: TGTGCCAGCAGTGGAGACTGGGAAGCGAACACTGAAGCTTTCTTT
V gene: TRBV28; J gene: TRBJ2-5; clone size: many; D gene: TRBD2; CDR3 protein: CASSFTGGGETQYF; CDR3 DNA: TGTGCCAGCAGTTTCACGGGAGGTGGAGAGACCCAGTACTTC
V gene: TRBV5-1; J gene: TRBJ1-1; clone size: many; D gene: .; CDR3 protein: CASKAGITEAFF; CDR3 DNA: TGCGCCAGCAAGGCAGGGATCACTGAAGCTTTCTTT
V gene: TRBV30; J gene: TRBJ1-2; clone size: many; D gene: TRBD1; CDR3 protein: CAWGSDRYYGYTF; CDR3 DNA: TGTGCCTGGGGATCGGACAGGTATTATGGCTACACCTTC
V gene: TRBV6-2/TRBV6-3; J gene: TRBJ2-7; clone size: many; D gene: .; CDR3 protein: CASLGQRAYEQYF; CDR3 DNA: TGTGCCAGCCTTGGACAGCGGGCCTACGAGCAGTACTTC
V gene: TRBV6-4; J gene: TRBJ2-5; clone size: many; D gene: TRBD1; CDR3 protein: CASSPPLRSVGDRPNQETQYF; CDR3 DNA: TGTGCCAGCAGTCCACCACTTCGTTCGGTCGGGGACAGGCCGAACCAAGAGACCCAGTACTTC
V gene: TRBV7-9; J gene: TRBJ1-1; clone size: many; D gene: .; CDR3 protein: CASSLVESDLMNTEAFF; CDR3 DNA: TGTGCCAGCAGCTTAGTTGAATCGGACCTCATGAACACTGAAGCTTTCTTT
V gene: TRBV6-2/TRBV6-3; J gene: TRBJ1-1; clone size: many; D gene: .; CDR3 protein: CASSYWILGGGAFF; CDR3 DNA: TGTGCCAGCAGTTACTGGATCCTAGGGGGGGGAGCTTTCTTT
V gene: TRBV11-1; J gene: TRBJ2-6; clone size: many; D gene: .; CDR3 protein: CASSPSPGAGANVLTF; CDR3 DNA: TGTGCCAGCAGCCCATCTCCGGGGGCTGGGGCCAACGTCCTGACTTTC
V gene: TRBV7-9; J gene: TRBJ1-2; clone size: many; D gene: .; CDR3 protein: CASSLSGRSDGYTF; CDR3 DNA: TGTGCCAGCAGCTTATCAGGGCGGTCGGATGGCTACACCTTC
V gene: TRBV13; J gene: TRBJ1-2; clone size: many; D gene: .; CDR3 protein: CASSLGRPGMGYGYTF; CDR3 DNA: TGTGCCAGCAGCTTAGGCCGACCAGGGATGGGGTATGGCTACACCTTC
V gene: TRBV7-2; J gene: TRBJ2-7; clone size: many; D gene: .; CDR3 protein: CASSFFNGAGYEQYF; CDR3 DNA: TGTGCCAGCAGCTTTTTTAACGGGGCCGGTTACGAGCAGTACTTC
V gene: TRBV6-5; J gene: TRBJ2-5; clone size: many; D gene: .; CDR3 protein: CASSRGRAETQYF; CDR3 DNA: TGTGCCAGCTCTCGTGGCAGGGCGGAGACCCAGTACTTC
V gene: TRBV20-1; J gene: TRBJ1-5; clone size: many; D gene: .; CDR3 protein: CSAIPGGVYSNQPQHF; CDR3 DNA: TGCAGTGCTATCCCCGGTGGGGTGTATAGCAATCAGCCCCAGCATTTT
V gene: TRBV28; J gene: TRBJ1-6; clone size: many; D gene: TRBD1; CDR3 protein: CASRLQGGPSPLHF; CDR3 DNA: TGTGCCAGCAGGCTACAGGGGGGACCTTCACCCCTCCACTTT
V gene: TRBV27; J gene: TRBJ2-5; clone size: many; D gene: TRBD1; CDR3 protein: CASRGQVPGETQYF; CDR3 DNA: TGTGCCAGCAGGGGACAGGTCCCGGGGGAGACCCAGTACTTC
V gene: TRBV6-1; J gene: TRBJ2-2; clone size: many; D gene: .; CDR3 protein: CASRRRTGELFF; CDR3 DNA: TGTGCCAGCCGGCGAAGGACCGGGGAGCTGTTTTTT